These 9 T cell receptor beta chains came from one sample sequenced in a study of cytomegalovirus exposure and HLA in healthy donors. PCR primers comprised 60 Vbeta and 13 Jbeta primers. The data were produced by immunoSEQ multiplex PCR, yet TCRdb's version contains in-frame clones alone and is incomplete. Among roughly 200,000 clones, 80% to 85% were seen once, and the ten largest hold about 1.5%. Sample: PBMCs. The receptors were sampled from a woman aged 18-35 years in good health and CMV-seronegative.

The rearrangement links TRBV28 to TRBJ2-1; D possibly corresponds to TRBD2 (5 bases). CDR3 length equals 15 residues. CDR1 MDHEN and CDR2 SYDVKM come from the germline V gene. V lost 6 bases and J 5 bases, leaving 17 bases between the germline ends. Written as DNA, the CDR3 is TGTGCCAGCAGCAACGAGGGCCCGACGGACAATGAGCAGTTCTTC. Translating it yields CASSNEGPTDNEQFF.

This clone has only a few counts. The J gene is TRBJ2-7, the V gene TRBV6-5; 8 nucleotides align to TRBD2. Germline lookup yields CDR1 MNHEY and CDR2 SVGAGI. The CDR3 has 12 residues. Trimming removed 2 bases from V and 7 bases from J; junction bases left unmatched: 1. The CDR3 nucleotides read TGTGCCAGCAGTTACGCGGGGGGTGAGCAGTACTTC. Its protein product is CASSYAGGEQYF.

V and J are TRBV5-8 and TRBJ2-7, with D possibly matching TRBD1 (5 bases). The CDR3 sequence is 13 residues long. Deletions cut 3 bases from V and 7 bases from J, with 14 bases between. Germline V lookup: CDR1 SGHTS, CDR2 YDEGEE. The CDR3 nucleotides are TGTGCCAGCAGCTCCAATGGGGCGTATGAGCAGTACGTC. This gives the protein CASSSNGAYEQYV.

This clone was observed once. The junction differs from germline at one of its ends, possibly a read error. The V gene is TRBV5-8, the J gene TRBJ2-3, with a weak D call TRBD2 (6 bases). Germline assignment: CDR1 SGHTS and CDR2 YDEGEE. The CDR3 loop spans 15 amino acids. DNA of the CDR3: TGTGCCAGCAGCTTGGGCGGGGCCCGCACGGATACGCAGTATTTT. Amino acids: CASSLGGARTDTQYF.

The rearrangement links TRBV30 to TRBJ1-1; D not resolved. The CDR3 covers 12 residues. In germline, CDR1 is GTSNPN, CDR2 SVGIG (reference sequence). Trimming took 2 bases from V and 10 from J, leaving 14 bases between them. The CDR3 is CAWSTERPGAFF. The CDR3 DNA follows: TGTGCCTGGAGTACTGAAAGGCCGGGAGCTTTCTTT.

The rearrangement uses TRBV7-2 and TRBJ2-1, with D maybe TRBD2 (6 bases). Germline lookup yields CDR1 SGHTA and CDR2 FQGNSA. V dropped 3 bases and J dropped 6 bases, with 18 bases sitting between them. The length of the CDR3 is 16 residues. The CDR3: CASSFWRDFNCNEQFF. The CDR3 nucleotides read TGTGCCAGCAGCTTTTGGCGGGACTTTAATTGCAATGAGCAGTTCTTC.

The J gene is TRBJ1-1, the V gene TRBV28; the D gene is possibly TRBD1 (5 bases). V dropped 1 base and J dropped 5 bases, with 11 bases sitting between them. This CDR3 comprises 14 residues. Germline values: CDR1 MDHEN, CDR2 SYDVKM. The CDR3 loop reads CASSLLGGQTEAFF. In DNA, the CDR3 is TGTGCCAGCAGTTTATTGGGGGGTCAGACTGAAGCTTTCTTT.

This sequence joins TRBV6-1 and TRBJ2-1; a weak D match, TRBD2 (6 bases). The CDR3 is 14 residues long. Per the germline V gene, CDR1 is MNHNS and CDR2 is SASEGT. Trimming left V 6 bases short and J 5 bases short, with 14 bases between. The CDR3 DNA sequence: TGTGCCAGCAGCCGGGACTCGCTAAACAATGAGCAGTTCTTC. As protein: CASSRDSLNNEQFF.

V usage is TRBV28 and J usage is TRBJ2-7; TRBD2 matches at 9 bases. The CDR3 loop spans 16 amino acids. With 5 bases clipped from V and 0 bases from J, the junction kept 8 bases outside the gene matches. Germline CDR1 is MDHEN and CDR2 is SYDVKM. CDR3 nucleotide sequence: TGTGCCAGCAGTCCAGGACTAGCGACCAGCTCCTACGAGCAGTACTTC. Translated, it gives CASSPGLATSSYEQYF.